This T cell receptor (beta chain) was documented in a study of response to subunit inactivated influenza vaccine (dated by TCRdb to 2017 to 2018). Study-wide context: Deep quantitative T cell receptor repertoire profiling was used in the study to track responses to a trivalent subunit inactivated influenza vaccine.

The library was prepared using RT-PCR. The run used an Illumina HiSeq 2500. TCRdb reanalyzed the raw reads on its own, using fastp at Q25 for trimming and MiXCR for clone calling, and kept in-frame beta chains. Entries that share a CDR3 protein sequence are merged under the most common genes and DNA. A total of about 570,000 distinct CDR3 sequences appear in this sample, approximately 11% of them only once. The ten largest make up roughly 9.6% of the sample. What the authors observed across the whole study: According to the authors, only a limited number of new T cells may be recruited by each seasonal influenza vaccination.

Trimming removed 9 bases from V and 7 bases from J, leaving 15 bases between the germline ends. The CDR3 numbers 12 residues from cysteine through phenylalanine. Only the CDR3 portion is preserved as DNA: 36 bases, with reading frame beginning at the first base. From a lookup of the germline V gene, CDR1 and CDR2 are MDHEN and SYDVKM. This clonotype has a handful of counts. Its binding antigen is unknown. Base qualities are missing; no much larger clone stands one base away. A further study also used this sample, focusing on T cells expressing NK-cell markers. As that second paper reports: TCR beta cDNA libraries were made by 5'RACE template switching that added a universal primer site and unique molecular identifiers. Seven to nine donors provided sorted CD3+CD56+NKG2C+, CD3+CD56+NKG2C- and CD3+CD56-NKG2C+ T-cell subsets, whose TCR beta-chain repertoires were profiled. Among the eight sequenced donors, seven were HCMV-seropositive and one was HCMV-seronegative. In several experiments an anti-gammadeltaTCR antibody was added to restrict sorting to alphabetaTCR-expressing T cells. For roughly six donors, the dominant CD3+CD56+NKG2C+ clonotypes were among the top 10 CD8+ clonotypes and accounted for roughly 1.0-8% of CD8+ T cells. Those dominant clonotypes were again the most abundant among CD3+CD56-NKG2C+ cells in four donors, at roughly 25-60.1%. Whether the expanded NKG2C-expressing T cell clones were specific for HCMV antigens remained unclear. Randomly selected healthy volunteers, three men and five women, were used as the eight sequenced donors. To determine HCMV serostatus, a commercial ELISA kit was used to detect HCMV-specific IgG in serum. Ficoll density gradient centrifugation was used to isolate peripheral blood mononuclear cells from blood. For six donors, bulk peripheral blood T-cell repertoires were additionally sequenced from unsorted PBMC. cDNA synthesis was primed from the TCR beta constant segment, followed by two successive PCR amplification steps. Libraries were sequenced as 2 x 150 bp reads on Illumina HiSeq 2000/2500, MiSeq or NextSeq. MIGEC handled demultiplexing of the reads and grouping by UMI, while MiTCR was used to assemble and quantify clonotypes. To remove erroneous sequences, TCR cDNA sequences were retained only when supported by two or more reads. Downstream repertoire analysis used the tcR package, and clonotypes were matched across fractions by CDR3 nucleotide sequence plus V segment. Antigen specificity was annotated against VDJdb with VDJmatch, allowing one amino acid substitution in CDR3.

The receptor comes from a man between 50 and 59 years old who received an inactivated influenza vaccine. Donor details come from another sample of the same person, matched by shared clones. Specimen: PBMCs from blood, collected on the day of vaccination. The rearrangement joined TRBV28 to TRBJ2-5; 6 matching bases give a weak D call of TRBD2. The nucleotide sequence is given as TGTGCCAGTCTAGCGCCTCCAGGGACCCAGTACTTC. It is translated as CASLAPPGTQYF. Extended through the reference TRBV28 and TRBJ2-5 proteins, this CDR3 yields the full variable domain: DVKVTQSSRYLVKRTGEKVFLECVQDMDHENMFWYRQDPGLGLRLIYFSYDVKMKEKGDIPEGYSVSREKKERFSLILESASTNQTSMYLCASLAPPGTQYFGPGTRLLVL.